This T cell receptor beta chain was recorded in a study of T cell responses to AZD1222 COVID-19 vaccine (dated by TCRdb to the early 2020s). A note on the overall study: AZD1222 recipients with second doses at about 4 weeks or about 12 weeks were pooled, because spike-specific TCR depth and breadth did not differ between schedules. A total of over 230 trial participants underwent TCR sequencing, of whom more than 200 had received two doses of AZD1222 and around 26 had received two doses of the MenACWY control vaccine. Trial participants were enrolled by age into 18-55, 56-69 and 70-plus year subgroups, with roughly 150, 30 and 60 TCR-sequenced participants respectively. The study at large found these results: After two AZD1222 doses, both the breadth and the depth of spike-specific TCRs were significantly higher than at day 0 and than in MenACWY recipients. The 56-69-year group was small, and its depth increase did not reach significance, likely because of low power. Most participants were white British and females outnumbered males, and the authors suggested that clonal diversity may have been underestimated. Conclusions about previously exposed vaccinees are limited, since just five or six AZD1222 recipients were seropositive for SARS-CoV-2 at baseline. The whole spike protein was spanned by vaccine-associated CD4 TCRs, and dominant responses were seen in regions 160-218 and 743-854. Reportedly, close to half of the unique spike-specific TCRs recognized epitopes lying outside the regions that are mutated in the B.1.351 and B.1.1.7 variants. Because no day 14 peak-response samples were available, repertoires were characterized only after the peak T cell response.

Points on this clone: Its antigen remains undetermined. No much larger clone is present one base from it, and per-base qualities are unavailable.

The time point label of this sample denotes: baseline before first vaccination. Vaccinee samples were obtained from the UK trials COV001 and COV002, which included a single-blind randomized controlled phase 2/3 trial of AZD1222 (ChAdOx1 nCoV-19) in healthy adults. For TCRbeta chain sequencing, PBMC samples from trial participants were taken at day 0 and at day 28 after the second dose. CDR1 and CDR2 are read off the germline V gene as MDHEN and SYDVKM. Spanning cysteine to phenylalanine, the CDR3 consists of 14 amino acids. The entry retains the CDR3 DNA only, 42 bases that are in frame from base 1. V loses 7 bases at its end and J loses 8 bases; junction bases beyond the gene matches: 13. The CDR3 regions of human TCRbeta chains were analyzed by immunosequencing. The original methods were these. TCRs in the repertoires were compared against a reference library of SARS-CoV-2-specific TCRs that had been generated with the MIRA antigen-specificity platform. Breadth was defined as the fraction of unique TCRs that were SARS-CoV-2-associated. Depth was defined as the fraction of total T cells that were SARS-CoV-2-associated. Using the MIRA data, each spike-specific TCR was mapped to the spike region that the TCR reacts to and placed in a CD4 or CD8 class. Log10-transformed breadth and depth values were compared by one-way ANOVA with Sidak's multiple comparisons tests. TCRdb took this table from immuneACCESS and kept in-frame rearrangements with V and J called. Such tables lack part of the clones; where checked against another copy, unresolved V genes explain under half of the gap, and the rest is unexplained. V and J calls and clone size are as listed in that table; D and trimming were resolved from the DNA. The sample profile shows more than 85,000 clones; more than 75% of them were found once. Of the sample, roughly 21% is held by the ten largest clones.

The receptor was derived from an adult in good health. The V gene is TRBV28 and the J gene is TRBJ1-2, with TRBD1 matching 7 junction bases. This specimen consisted of peripheral blood, obtained on day 0 of AZD1222 vaccination. CDR3 region: CASTLQGPSRGYTF. The DNA sequence is as follows: TGTGCCAGCACCTTACAGGGGCCGAGTCGGGGCTACACCTTC.